This T cell receptor beta chain came from a study of T cell responses to AZD1222 COVID-19 vaccine. Regarding the study as a whole: Sampling captured repertoires only after the peak T cell response. The breadth and depth of Spike-specific TCRs increased once two AZD1222 doses had been given.

Pooled in the analysis were second doses at about 4 or about 12 weeks. This CDR3 has 15 amino acids. Germline V gene sequence: CDR1 SGHDT, CDR2 YYEEEE. After removal of 4 bases from V and 4 bases from J, the junction contained 7 bases not matched to a gene. Of note for this clone: What it binds is not known.

The repertoire was sequenced with immunoSEQ multiplex PCR; TCRdb's copy has only in-frame clones and lacks some. In the table there are around 130,000 clones, approximately 91% of which are singletons. The V call is TRBV5-6, the J call TRBJ2-7; 11 nucleotides agree with TRBD1. This material consisted of peripheral blood, taken 28 days after the second AZD1222 dose. This TCR came from an adult who received the AZD1222 COVID-19 vaccine. The CDR3 DNA sequence: TGTGCCAGCAGCGTCGGGACAGGGGGTGGTTACGAGCAGTACTTC. Protein sequence: CASSVGTGGGYEQYF.